This T cell receptor (beta chain) was captured by sequencing in a study of blood T cell repertoires in COVID-19. Study-wide background: Spain, Italy and the United States supplied samples that represented acute and convalescent COVID-19. T cells, B-cell-depleted T cells, or PBMCs provided the cDNA or gDNA that served as material.

J lost 13 bases, V lost 5 bases, and 14 bases had no gene match. The CDR3 length is 16 residues. Germline V gene sequence: CDR1 SEHNR, CDR2 FQNEAQ (reference sequence). Methods used by the authors: It was from reference gene primer amplification that nucleated cell counts were estimated. Data came from immunoSEQ multiplex PCR; TCRdb stores just in-frame clones and leaves some out. The V and J calls and the clone size are those of that table, but D and trimming were determined from the DNA. The sample lists 200,000 to 250,000 clones; around 80% were seen once. The rearrangement joins TRBV7-9 to TRBJ1-6, with 10 bases that match TRBD1. The clonotype was recovered from a woman in her late teens or twenties with acute or convalescent COVID-19. Sample: peripheral blood. CDR3: CASSLDRGHGFDPLHF. For the CDR3, the DNA is TGTGCCAGCAGCCTAGACAGGGGGCATGGATTCGATCCCCTCCACTTT.